Each of the 2 T cell receptor beta chains below was sequenced from the same sample in a study of cytomegalovirus exposure and HLA in healthy donors. Sequencing was performed with immunoSEQ multiplex PCR; in TCRdb, only in-frame clones are kept and a portion is missing. The table lists about 220,000 clones, 85% to 90% of them singletons. Sequencing input: PBMCs. These receptor sequences come from a man aged 18-30 years in good health and CMV-seronegative.

The gene calls are TRBV21-1 and TRBJ2-1; TRBD1, the table's D call, was not compared with the DNA. TRBV21-1 is a pseudogene locus. The CDR3 runs 13 residues. The CDR3 region is CASSKDSYNEQFF. As DNA, the CDR3 is TGTGCCAGCAGCAAGGACAGCTACAATGAGCAGTTCTTC.

The chain joins TRBV13 to TRBJ1-4; unclear D gene. Trimming removed 2 bases at V and 8 bases at J, with 9 bases between. Germline V gene lookup returns CDR1 PRHDT and CDR2 FYEKMQ (reference sequence). The CDR3 extends over 13 amino acids. In DNA, the CDR3 is TGTGCCAGCAGCTTATATCCGGGGGAAAAACTGTTTTTT. Translation gives CASSLYPGEKLFF.